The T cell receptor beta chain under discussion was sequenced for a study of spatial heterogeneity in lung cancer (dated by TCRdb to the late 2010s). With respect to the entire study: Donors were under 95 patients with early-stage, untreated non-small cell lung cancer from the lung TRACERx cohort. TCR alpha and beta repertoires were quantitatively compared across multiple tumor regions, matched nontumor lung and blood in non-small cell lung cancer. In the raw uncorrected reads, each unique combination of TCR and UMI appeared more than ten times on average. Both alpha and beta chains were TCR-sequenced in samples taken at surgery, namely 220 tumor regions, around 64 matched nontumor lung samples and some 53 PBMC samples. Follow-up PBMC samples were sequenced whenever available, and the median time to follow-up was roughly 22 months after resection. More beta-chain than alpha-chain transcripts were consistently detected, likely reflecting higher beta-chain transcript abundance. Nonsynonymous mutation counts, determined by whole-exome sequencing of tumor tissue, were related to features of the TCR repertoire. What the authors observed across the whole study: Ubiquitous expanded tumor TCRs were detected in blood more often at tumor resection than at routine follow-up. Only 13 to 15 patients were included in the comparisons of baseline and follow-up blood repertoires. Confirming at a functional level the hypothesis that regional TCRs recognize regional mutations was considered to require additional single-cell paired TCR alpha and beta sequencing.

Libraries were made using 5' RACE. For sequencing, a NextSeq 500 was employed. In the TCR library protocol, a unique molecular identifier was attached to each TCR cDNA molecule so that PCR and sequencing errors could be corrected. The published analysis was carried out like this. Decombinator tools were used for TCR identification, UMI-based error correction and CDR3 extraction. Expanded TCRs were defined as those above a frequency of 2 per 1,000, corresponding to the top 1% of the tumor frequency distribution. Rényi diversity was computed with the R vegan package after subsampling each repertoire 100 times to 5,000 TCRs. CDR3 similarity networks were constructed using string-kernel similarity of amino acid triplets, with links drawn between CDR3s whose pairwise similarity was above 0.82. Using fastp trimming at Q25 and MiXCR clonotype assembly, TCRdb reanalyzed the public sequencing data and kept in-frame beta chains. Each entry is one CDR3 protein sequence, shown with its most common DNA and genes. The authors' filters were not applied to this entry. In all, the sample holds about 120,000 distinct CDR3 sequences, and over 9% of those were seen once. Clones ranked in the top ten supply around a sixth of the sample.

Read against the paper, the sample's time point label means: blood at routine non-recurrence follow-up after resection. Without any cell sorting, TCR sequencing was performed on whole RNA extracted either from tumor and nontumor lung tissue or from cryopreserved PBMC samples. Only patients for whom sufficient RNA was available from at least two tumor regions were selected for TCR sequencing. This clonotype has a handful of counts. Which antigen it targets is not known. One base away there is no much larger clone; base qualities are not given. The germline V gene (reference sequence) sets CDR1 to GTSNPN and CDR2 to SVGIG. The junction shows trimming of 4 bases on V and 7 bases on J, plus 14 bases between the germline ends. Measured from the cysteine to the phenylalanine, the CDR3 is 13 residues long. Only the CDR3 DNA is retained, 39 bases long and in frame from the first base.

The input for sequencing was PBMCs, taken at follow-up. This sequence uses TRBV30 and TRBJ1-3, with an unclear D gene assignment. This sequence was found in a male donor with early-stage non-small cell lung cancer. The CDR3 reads CAWIPVLRNTIYF. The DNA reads TGTGCCTGGATCCCGGTCCTACGGAACACCATATATTTT. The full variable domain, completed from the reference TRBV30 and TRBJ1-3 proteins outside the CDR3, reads SQTIHQWPATLVQPVGSPLSLECTVEGTSNPNLYWYRQAAGRGLQLLFYSVGIGQISSEVPQNLSASRPQDRQFILSSKKLLLSDSGFYLCAWIPVLRNTIYFGEGSWLTVV.